The rows below give T cell receptor beta chains drawn from one sample of a study of blood T cell repertoires in COVID-19. TCRdb keeps only in-frame clones here, not all; method: immunoSEQ multiplex PCR. The sample lists roughly 120,000 clones, 85% occurring once. The sample comprised peripheral blood. The receptor source for this set is a man aged 35 to 55 with acute or convalescent COVID-19. Both conserved end residues are part of each CDR3. D genes are given only for firm matches. A clone size is listed for some rows: how often the clone was seen (once, few, many), or a class if it is expanded.

d_gene	abundance	j_gene	v_gene	CDR3aa	CDR3nt
TRBD2	NA	TRBJ2-5	TRBV11-2	CASSPRLAGGQETQYF	TGTGCCAGCAGCCCCCGACTAGCGGGAGGACAAGAGACCCAGTACTTC
NA	NA	TRBJ2-5	TRBV7-8	CASRQGGETQYF	TGTGCCAGCCGGCAGGGAGGAGAGACCCAGTACTTC
NA	NA	TRBJ1-6	TRBV9	CASSVEPSNSPLHF	TGTGCCAGCAGCGTAGAGCCCTCCAATTCACCCCTCCACTTT
NA	NA	TRBJ2-3	TRBV7-3	CASSLGGHPGADTQYF	TGTGCCAGCAGCTTAGGAGGACACCCGGGGGCAGATACGCAGTATTTT
TRBD1	NA	TRBJ2-1	TRBV30	CACHMDRGLNEQFF	TGTGCCTGTCACATGGACAGGGGACTCAATGAGCAGTTCTTC
NA	NA	TRBJ2-1	TRBV11-3	CASSLASHNEQFF	TGTGCCAGCAGCTTAGCTTCCCACAATGAGCAGTTCTTC
NA	NA	TRBJ2-7	TRBV6-6	CASSYGDNPYEQYF	TGTGCCAGCAGTTACGGGGACAACCCCTACGAGCAGTACTTC
NA	NA	TRBJ1-3	TRBV7-9	CASSPRGASGNTIYF	TGTGCCAGCAGCCCCCGGGGGGCCTCTGGAAACACCATATATTTT
NA	NA	TRBJ1-5	TRBV7-8	CASSLEGTSPGQPQHF	TGTGCCAGCAGCTTAGAAGGGACATCCCCAGGTCAGCCCCAGCATTTT
NA	NA	TRBJ2-2	TRBV29-1	CSVEGGRVTGELFF	TGCAGCGTTGAAGGGGGCCGCGTCACCGGGGAGCTGTTTTTT
NA	NA	TRBJ2-2	TRBV18	CASSPNRDKNTGELFF	TGTGCCAGCTCCCCAAACCGGGACAAGAACACCGGGGAGCTGTTTTTT
NA	NA	TRBJ1-5	TRBV18	CASSPVQGPSNQPQHF	TGTGCCAGCTCACCGGTACAGGGTCCTAGCAATCAGCCCCAGCATTTT
TRBD2	NA	TRBJ2-1	TRBV15	CATSRVSGGLIDNEQFF	TGTGCCACCAGCAGAGTCAGCGGGGGCCTCATTGACAATGAGCAGTTCTTC
NA	few	TRBJ1-2	TRBV27	CASSLFGQGSRVDYTF	TGTGCCAGCAGTTTATTTGGGCAGGGCTCCCGTGTCGACTACACCTTC
NA	NA	TRBJ2-4	TRBV7-2	CASSLGSGVKNIQYF	TGTGCCAGCAGCTTAGGTAGCGGAGTCAAAAACATTCAGTACTTC
TRBD1	NA	TRBJ1-1	TRBV19	CASSPRQGATEAFF	TGTGCCAGTAGTCCTCGACAGGGGGCAACTGAAGCTTTCTTT
TRBD2	few	TRBJ2-3	TRBV24-1	CATSDLVAGETDTQYF	TGTGCCACCAGTGATTTGGTAGCGGGAGAAACAGATACGCAGTATTTT
TRBD2	NA	TRBJ2-2	TRBV15	CATSRGGSGGATGELFF	TGTGCCACCAGCAGAGGGGGGAGCGGGGGTGCGACCGGGGAGCTGTTTTTT
NA	NA	TRBJ1-4	TRBV7-8	CASSSGGYEKLFF	TGTGCCAGCAGCTCGGGGGGATATGAAAAACTGTTTTTT
NA	NA	TRBJ1-4	TRBV6-1	CASSEGQRGGEKLFF	TGTGCCAGCAGTGAAGGGCAAAGGGGAGGAGAAAAACTGTTTTTT
TRBD2	NA	TRBJ2-1	TRBV6-6	CTSSQRDYEQFF	TGTACCAGCAGCCAAAGGGACTACGAGCAGTTCTTC
TRBD2	NA	TRBJ2-7	TRBV7-8	CAASSAGGAGGEQYF	TGTGCCGCCTCCTCCGCCGGGGGGGCGGGAGGCGAGCAGTACTTC
TRBD2	NA	TRBJ2-1	TRBV5-1	CASSSLAGGNNEQFF	TGCGCCAGCAGCTCTCTAGCGGGGGGCAACAATGAGCAGTTCTTC
NA	once	TRBJ2-5	TRBV10-2	CASSVIAPPGETQYF	TGCGCCAGCAGTGTCATTGCACCCCCGGGAGAGACCCAGTACTTC
TRBD1	few	TRBJ1-6	TRBV2	CASGRTGFNSPLHF	TGTGCCAGCGGACGGACAGGCTTCAATTCACCCCTCCACTTT
NA	NA	TRBJ2-1	TRBV24-1	CATSDLTGGPGNEQFF	TGTGCCACCAGTGATTTAACAGGTGGCCCCGGCAATGAGCAGTTCTTC
TRBD1	NA	TRBJ1-2	TRBV5-8	CASSSRGRGGYTF	TGTGCCAGCAGCTCAAGGGGGCGCGGAGGCTACACCTTC
TRBD1	NA	TRBJ2-7	TRBV2	CASSEQGQGYEQYF	TGTGCCAGCAGTGAGCAGGGACAGGGGTACGAGCAGTACTTC
NA	NA	TRBJ1-1	TRBV2	CASERQGNTEAFF	TGTGCCAGCGAAAGGCAGGGGAACACTGAAGCTTTCTTT
TRBD1	NA	TRBJ1-1	TRBV10-2	CASTRDRAAGTEAFF	TGCGCCAGCACAAGGGACAGGGCGGCGGGCACTGAAGCTTTCTTT
NA	NA	TRBJ1-2	TRBV7-8	CASRPGTTNYGYTF	TGTGCCAGCAGACCGGGGACTACTAACTATGGCTACACCTTC
NA	NA	TRBJ1-2	TRBV19	CASRATGVYGYTF	TGTGCCAGTAGGGCGACAGGTGTCTATGGCTACACCTTC
NA	NA	TRBJ2-1	TRBV3-1/TRBV3-2	CASSHLREQFF	TGTGCCAGCAGCCACCTTAGAGAGCAGTTCTTC
TRBD1	NA	TRBJ1-5	TRBV6-2/TRBV6-3	CASSYEGASNQPQHF	TGTGCCAGCAGTTATGAGGGGGCGAGCAATCAGCCCCAGCATTTT
TRBD1	NA	TRBJ2-3	TRBV6-5	CASSGTGGPTDTQYF	TGTGCCAGCAGCGGGACAGGGGGACCCACAGATACGCAGTATTTT
NA	NA	TRBJ2-3	TRBV12-3/TRBV12-4	CASSPRQNRTQYF	TGTGCCAGCAGCCCTAGACAGAACCGTACGCAGTATTTT
NA	NA	TRBJ2-1	TRBV7-9	CASSTQGNEQFF	TGTGCCAGCAGCACACAGGGAAATGAGCAGTTCTTC
TRBD1	few	TRBJ2-7	TRBV28	CASTTDRGRREQYF	TGTGCCAGCACCACCGACAGGGGGCGGCGCGAGCAGTACTTC
NA	NA	TRBJ2-5	TRBV3-1/TRBV3-2	CASSLTTGPQETQYF	TGTGCCAGCAGCCTAACGACAGGACCTCAAGAGACCCAGTACTTC
NA	NA	TRBJ2-2	TRBV6-5	CASTVQENTGELFF	TGTGCCAGCACCGTACAGGAGAACACCGGGGAGCTGTTTTTT
TRBD1	NA	TRBJ2-5	TRBV5-4	CASSLGTGLRETQYF	TGTGCCAGCAGCCTCGGGACAGGGTTGCGAGAGACCCAGTACTTC
NA	once	TRBJ2-5	TRBV2	CASTLEGGKGETQYF	TGTGCCAGCACCCTAGAAGGAGGGAAGGGAGAGACCCAGTACTTC
TRBD2	NA	TRBJ2-3	TRBV3-1/TRBV3-2	CASSRLAGDTQYF	TGTGCCAGCAGCCGACTAGCGGGAGATACGCAGTATTTT
NA	NA	TRBJ2-3	TRBV19	CAILWEERLTDTQYF	TGTGCCATCCTATGGGAGGAGCGCCTCACAGATACGCAGTATTTT
NA	NA	TRBJ1-1	TRBV2	CASSARGNTEAFF	TGTGCCAGCAGCGCTCGGGGGAACACTGAAGCTTTCTTT
NA	NA	TRBJ1-4	TRBV2	CASNPGKGYEKLFF	TGTGCCAGCAACCCAGGGAAAGGTTATGAAAAACTGTTTTTT
NA	NA	TRBJ2-3	TRBV5-8	CASSYSLDTQYF	TGTGCCAGCAGCTACTCATTGGATACGCAGTATTTT
NA	once	TRBJ1-4	TRBV7-8	CASSGDRKLFF	TGTGCCAGCAGCGGAGACAGAAAACTGTTTTTT